The rows below give T cell receptor beta chains drawn from one sample of a study of cytomegalovirus exposure and HLA in healthy donors. This table comes from immunoSEQ multiplex PCR, and its TCRdb copy is limited to in-frame clones, with some not included. This sample's table reports about 58,000 clones. Sequenced material: PBMCs. The origin of the receptors is a woman under 30 in good health and CMV-seronegative. Each CDR3 is given with its conserved first and last residue. The order of the fields is V gene, D gene, J gene, CDR3 DNA, CDR3 protein. A D gene is named only where the DNA matches it firmly.

v_call: TRBV14; d_call: .; j_call: TRBJ1-2; cdr3_nt: TGTGCCAGCAGCCGGGTAGGCGGTGGCTACACCTTC; cdr3_aa: CASSRVGGGYTF
v_call: TRBV5-6; d_call: TRBD1; j_call: TRBJ2-5; cdr3_nt: TGTGCCAGCAGCTTGGACAGGGGCCAGTACTTC; cdr3_aa: CASSLDRGQYF
v_call: TRBV5-5; d_call: TRBD2; j_call: TRBJ2-3; cdr3_nt: TGTGCCAGCAGCTTAATAGCGGGGGTAACAGATACGCAGTATTTT; cdr3_aa: CASSLIAGVTDTQYF
v_call: TRBV10-2; d_call: .; j_call: TRBJ1-1; cdr3_nt: TGCGCCAGCAGGGGGCAGATGAACACTGAAGCTTTCTTT; cdr3_aa: CASRGQMNTEAFF
v_call: TRBV6-1; d_call: .; j_call: TRBJ2-7; cdr3_nt: TGTGCCAGCAGTGAAGGCCTAGAAGGCCCTTACGAGCAGTACTTC; cdr3_aa: CASSEGLEGPYEQYF
v_call: TRBV28; d_call: TRBD1; j_call: TRBJ2-7; cdr3_nt: TGTGCCAGCGGATCACCGGGACAGTTAACGCACGAGCAGTACTTC; cdr3_aa: CASGSPGQLTHEQYF
v_call: TRBV28; d_call: .; j_call: TRBJ1-2; cdr3_nt: TGTGCCAGCAGTCTAGGTGTTCGGTACGGAGCCTATGGCTACACCTTC; cdr3_aa: CASSLGVRYGAYGYTF
v_call: TRBV7-2; d_call: .; j_call: TRBJ2-2; cdr3_nt: TGTGCCAGCAGCTTAGGACTGGACACCGGGGAGCTGTTTTTT; cdr3_aa: CASSLGLDTGELFF
v_call: TRBV14; d_call: .; j_call: TRBJ2-3; cdr3_nt: TGTGCCAGCAGCCAGAGAAGGGGCGTGAGCACAGATACGCAGTATTTT; cdr3_aa: CASSQRRGVSTDTQYF
v_call: TRBV9; d_call: .; j_call: TRBJ2-3; cdr3_nt: TGTGCCAGCAGCGTAGGTGGCGGGTACACAGATACGCAGTATTTT; cdr3_aa: CASSVGGGYTDTQYF
v_call: TRBV5-4; d_call: TRBD1; j_call: TRBJ1-1; cdr3_nt: TGTGCCAGCAGCTTGGGGGGACAGTGGGTTGAAGCTTTCTTT; cdr3_aa: CASSLGGQWVEAFF
v_call: TRBV1; d_call: .; j_call: TRBJ1-6; cdr3_nt: TGCACCAGCAGCCAAGAGCAAAAATGGACAGGCCCTAATTCACCCCTCCACTTT; cdr3_aa: CTSSQEQKWTGPNSPLHF
v_call: TRBV6-1; d_call: TRBD1; j_call: TRBJ1-2; cdr3_nt: TGTGCCAGCAGTGACGGACAGGAACCCAAATACTATGGCTACACCTTC; cdr3_aa: CASSDGQEPKYYGYTF
v_call: TRBV6-1; d_call: .; j_call: TRBJ2-1; cdr3_nt: TGTGCCAGCAGACCCCCCGGAGGGGCCTTCAATGAGCAGTTCTTC; cdr3_aa: CASRPPGGAFNEQFF
v_call: TRBV5-6; d_call: TRBD1; j_call: TRBJ2-5; cdr3_nt: TGTGCCAGCAGCTTGACGGGACAGATCAAAGGGGAGACCCAGTACTTC; cdr3_aa: CASSLTGQIKGETQYF
v_call: TRBV19; d_call: .; j_call: TRBJ1-2; cdr3_nt: TGTGCCAGTAGTGCCCCGGTATATGGCTACACCTTC; cdr3_aa: CASSAPVYGYTF
v_call: TRBV5-5; d_call: .; j_call: TRBJ1-3; cdr3_nt: TGTGCCAGCAGGAAAGGGAGCTCTGGAAACACCATATATTTT; cdr3_aa: CASRKGSSGNTIYF
v_call: TRBV28; d_call: TRBD2; j_call: TRBJ2-1; cdr3_nt: TGTGCCAGCAGTGGGGGGGGGACTAGCGGCAATGAGCAGTTCTTC; cdr3_aa: CASSGGGTSGNEQFF
v_call: TRBV6-1; d_call: TRBD1; j_call: TRBJ1-5; cdr3_nt: TGTGCCAGCAGTGTCGGACAGGGGGGTCAGCCCCAGCATTTT; cdr3_aa: CASSVGQGGQPQHF
v_call: TRBV30; d_call: .; j_call: TRBJ2-1; cdr3_nt: TGTGCCGGGGGGACTGACTCCTACAATGAGCAGTTCTTC; cdr3_aa: CAGGTDSYNEQFF
v_call: TRBV7-6; d_call: .; j_call: TRBJ1-1; cdr3_nt: TGTGCCAGCAGCTTAGTGGTGGGGGGCACTGAAGCTTTCTTT; cdr3_aa: CASSLVVGGTEAFF
v_call: TRBV18; d_call: .; j_call: TRBJ2-5; cdr3_nt: TGTGCCAGCTCACCACCGGGACCTTCTAGCGACCAAGAGACCCAGTACTTC; cdr3_aa: CASSPPGPSSDQETQYF
v_call: TRBV4-1; d_call: TRBD1; j_call: TRBJ1-2; cdr3_nt: TGCGCCAGCAGCCAAACCCCAGGGGGCTACTATGGCTACACCTTC; cdr3_aa: CASSQTPGGYYGYTF
v_call: TRBV9; d_call: .; j_call: TRBJ1-6; cdr3_nt: TGTGCCAGCAGCAGGGCCCGGGGGGACTTCTCTAAGGGGATATATAATTCACCCCTCCACTTT; cdr3_aa: CASSRARGDFSKGIYNSPLHF
v_call: TRBV5-1; d_call: .; j_call: TRBJ1-2; cdr3_nt: TGCGCCAGCAGCCCCGGGGGGGGTAAGGACTATGGCTACACCTTC; cdr3_aa: CASSPGGGKDYGYTF
v_call: TRBV7-9; d_call: .; j_call: TRBJ1-1; cdr3_nt: TGTGCCAGCAGCTTAGTTACCCCAGGATGGTTGTACACTGAAGCTTTCTTT; cdr3_aa: CASSLVTPGWLYTEAFF
v_call: TRBV7-9; d_call: .; j_call: TRBJ1-6; cdr3_nt: TGTGCCAGCAGCTTAGCGAGGGATTCACCCCTCCACTTT; cdr3_aa: CASSLARDSPLHF
v_call: TRBV7-8; d_call: .; j_call: TRBJ2-2; cdr3_nt: TGTGCCAGCAGCTTAACAGGATGGACCGGGGAGCTGTTTTTT; cdr3_aa: CASSLTGWTGELFF
v_call: TRBV28; d_call: .; j_call: TRBJ2-2; cdr3_nt: TGTGCCAGCAGTTTAGCCCCTCTACACACCGGGGAGCTGTTTTTT; cdr3_aa: CASSLAPLHTGELFF
v_call: TRBV4-2; d_call: TRBD1; j_call: TRBJ2-7; cdr3_nt: TGTGCCAGCAGCCAAGGGGACAGGGCCTCCGCCTACGAGCAGTACTTC; cdr3_aa: CASSQGDRASAYEQYF
v_call: TRBV11-2; d_call: .; j_call: TRBJ1-2; cdr3_nt: TGTGCCAGCAGTCTTCGGACAGCTAACTATGGCTACACCTTC; cdr3_aa: CASSLRTANYGYTF
v_call: TRBV5-4; d_call: TRBD1; j_call: TRBJ2-7; cdr3_nt: TGTGCCAGCAGCCCCGCAGGGGGCGACGAGCAGTACTTC; cdr3_aa: CASSPAGGDEQYF
v_call: TRBV6-1; d_call: .; j_call: TRBJ1-5; cdr3_nt: TGTGCCAGCAGTGAAGGGTCAGGCAATCAGCCCCAGCATTTT; cdr3_aa: CASSEGSGNQPQHF
v_call: TRBV29-1; d_call: .; j_call: TRBJ2-1; cdr3_nt: TGCAGCGTGTTCAGACCGACTAGTTCCAATGAGCAGTTCTTC; cdr3_aa: CSVFRPTSSNEQFF
v_call: TRBV5-1; d_call: .; j_call: TRBJ2-7; cdr3_nt: TGCGCCAGCTCGAAAACAGGGCGAGAGCAGTACTTC; cdr3_aa: CASSKTGREQYF
v_call: TRBV6-5; d_call: .; j_call: TRBJ1-2; cdr3_nt: TGTGCCACAGGAGAACAGGGAATCTATGGCTACACCTTC; cdr3_aa: CATGEQGIYGYTF
v_call: TRBV28; d_call: TRBD1; j_call: TRBJ1-5; cdr3_nt: TGTGCCAGCATTGGGGTTGACAGGGGAATGAATCAGCCCCAGCATTTT; cdr3_aa: CASIGVDRGMNQPQHF
v_call: TRBV6-1; d_call: .; j_call: TRBJ2-1; cdr3_nt: TGTGCCAGCAGTGCAAGGAGGAGGGCGGGCGATGAGCAGTTCTTC; cdr3_aa: CASSARRRAGDEQFF
v_call: TRBV7-7; d_call: TRBD2; j_call: TRBJ2-1; cdr3_nt: TGTGCCAGCAGCTTACGGCCAGCGGGGGGGCCTAGTGAGCAGTTCTTC; cdr3_aa: CASSLRPAGGPSEQFF
v_call: TRBV19; d_call: .; j_call: TRBJ1-5; cdr3_nt: TGTGCCAGTAGTTACGACGCGGTATTTAATCAGCCCCAGCATTTT; cdr3_aa: CASSYDAVFNQPQHF
v_call: TRBV5-4; d_call: .; j_call: TRBJ1-1; cdr3_nt: TGTGCCAGCACCCCCCGACAGACAATGAACACTGAAGCTTTCTTT; cdr3_aa: CASTPRQTMNTEAFF
v_call: TRBV5-1; d_call: .; j_call: TRBJ1-6; cdr3_nt: TGCGCCAGCAGCTTGGAGGGGCCCTATAATTCACCCCTCCACTTT; cdr3_aa: CASSLEGPYNSPLHF
v_call: TRBV5-1; d_call: .; j_call: TRBJ1-1; cdr3_nt: TGCGCCAGCAGCACAGGAGGGCTCACTGAAGCTTTCTTT; cdr3_aa: CASSTGGLTEAFF
v_call: TRBV18; d_call: .; j_call: TRBJ1-1; cdr3_nt: TGTGCCAGCTCACCTCTACAGGGCCCCACTGAAGCTTTCTTT; cdr3_aa: CASSPLQGPTEAFF
v_call: TRBV9; d_call: TRBD2; j_call: TRBJ2-2; cdr3_nt: TGTGCCAGCAGCGTAGTAGCGGGGGCCGGGGAGCTGTTTTTT; cdr3_aa: CASSVVAGAGELFF
v_call: TRBV5-1; d_call: .; j_call: TRBJ1-6; cdr3_nt: TGCGCCAGCAGCATGAGACAGGTGAATTCACCCCTACACTTT; cdr3_aa: CASSMRQVNSPLHF
v_call: TRBV19; d_call: TRBD1; j_call: TRBJ2-1; cdr3_nt: TGTGCCAGTAGTGACAGGGGGTGGAGGTCCTACAATGAGCAGTTCTTC; cdr3_aa: CASSDRGWRSYNEQFF